This T cell receptor (beta chain) was profiled in a study of CD8+CD57+ T cells in acquired aplastic anemia. An expansion of CD8+CD57+ cells by flow cytometry had been shown in patients chosen for sequencing. None of the patients had been given any therapy when their blood was sampled. TCR beta VDJ and CDR3 were profiled, and genomic DNA was the template. MiXCR, run by TCRdb on the reads, gives a single entry per CDR3 protein. Of hundreds of thousands of distinct CDR3 sequences in the sample, 82% were seen once. Germline V CDR1 and CDR2: SGHNT, YYREEE (reference sequence). V was clipped by 2 bases and J by 9 bases; unmatched bases: 14. This CDR3 contains 16 residues. Remarks on this clonotype: The antigen remains unidentified.

Study findings and constraints: Patients and controls had in common twenty-nine CD8+ CDR3 sequences.

The sequencing input was sorted CD4+, CD8+, or CD8+CD57+ T cells (not recorded which) from PBMCs. The chain combines TRBV5-4 with TRBJ2-1; TRBD2 agrees at 7 bases. This clonotype was obtained from a human donor with aplastic anemia. The chain's CDR3 is CASSFTSADRPIEQFF. The CDR3 DNA follows: TGTGCCAGCAGCTTTACTAGCGCAGATAGACCAATTGAGCAGTTCTTC.